This record covers a single T cell receptor beta chain. This table comes from immunoSEQ multiplex PCR, and its TCRdb copy is limited to in-frame clones, with some not included. The table shows nearly 300,000 clones, with over 85% occurring only once. The data stem from a study of blood T cell repertoires in COVID-19. Study overall: Both acute and convalescent COVID-19 samples were obtained from the United States, Italy and Spain.

Per the germline V gene, CDR1 is SGHRS and CDR2 is YFSETQ. There are 14 residues in the CDR3. V was trimmed by 3 bases and J by 5 bases, leaving 11 bases between them. The sequenced material came from PBMCs or T cells enriched from blood (not recorded which). The V call is TRBV5-1, the J call TRBJ1-4, with D possibly matching TRBD1 (6 bases). This sequence originates from a woman between 45 and 65 years old who had been exposed to COVID-19. CDR3 nucleotide sequence: TGCGCCAGCAGCTACGGGACACCCAATGAAAAACTGTTTTTT. This translates into CASSYGTPNEKLFF.